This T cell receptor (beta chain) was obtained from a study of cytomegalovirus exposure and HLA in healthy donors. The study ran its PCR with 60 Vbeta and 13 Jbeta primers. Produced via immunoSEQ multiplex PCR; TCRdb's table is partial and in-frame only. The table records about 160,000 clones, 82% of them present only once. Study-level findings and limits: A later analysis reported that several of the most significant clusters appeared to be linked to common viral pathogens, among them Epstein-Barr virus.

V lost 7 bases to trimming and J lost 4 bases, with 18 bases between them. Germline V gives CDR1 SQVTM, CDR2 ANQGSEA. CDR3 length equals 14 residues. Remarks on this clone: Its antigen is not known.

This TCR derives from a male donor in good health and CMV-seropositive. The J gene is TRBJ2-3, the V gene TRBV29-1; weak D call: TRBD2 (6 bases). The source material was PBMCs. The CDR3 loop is CSGRAHIDADTQYF. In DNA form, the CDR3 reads TGCAGCGGGAGGGCTCATATTGACGCAGATACGCAGTATTTT.